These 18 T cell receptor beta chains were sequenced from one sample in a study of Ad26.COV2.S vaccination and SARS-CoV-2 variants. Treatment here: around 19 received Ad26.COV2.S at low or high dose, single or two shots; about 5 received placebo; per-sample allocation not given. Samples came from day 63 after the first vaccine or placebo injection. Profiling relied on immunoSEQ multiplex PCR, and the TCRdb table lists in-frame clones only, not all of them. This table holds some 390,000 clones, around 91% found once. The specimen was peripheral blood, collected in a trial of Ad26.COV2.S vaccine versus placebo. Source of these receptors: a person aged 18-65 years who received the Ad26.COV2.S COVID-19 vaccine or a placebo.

CDR3 bases: TGTGCCTGGAGTGTAAGAGGGGTGGCTTTCTTT. Encoded protein: CAWSVRGVAFF. The chain combines TRBV30 with TRBJ1-1, with a weak D call TRBD1 (5 bases). CDR3 length: 11 amino acids. The germline V gene has CDR1 GTSNPN and CDR2 SVGIG (reference sequence). Trimming removed 0 bases at V and 11 bases at J, with 10 bases between.

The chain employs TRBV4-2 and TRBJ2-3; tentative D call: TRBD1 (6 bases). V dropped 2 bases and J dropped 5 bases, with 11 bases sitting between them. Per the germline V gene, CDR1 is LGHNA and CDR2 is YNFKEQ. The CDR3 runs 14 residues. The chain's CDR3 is CASSQKGGVDTQYF. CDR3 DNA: TGTGCCAGCAGCCAAAAAGGGGGAGTAGATACGCAGTATTTT.

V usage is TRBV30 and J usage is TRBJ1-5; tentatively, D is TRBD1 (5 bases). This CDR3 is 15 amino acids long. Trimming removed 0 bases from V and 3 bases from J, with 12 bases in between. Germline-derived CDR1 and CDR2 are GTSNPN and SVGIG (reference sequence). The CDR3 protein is CAWSVRGGANQPQHF. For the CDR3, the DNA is TGTGCCTGGAGTGTGAGGGGTGGGGCCAATCAGCCCCAGCATTTT.

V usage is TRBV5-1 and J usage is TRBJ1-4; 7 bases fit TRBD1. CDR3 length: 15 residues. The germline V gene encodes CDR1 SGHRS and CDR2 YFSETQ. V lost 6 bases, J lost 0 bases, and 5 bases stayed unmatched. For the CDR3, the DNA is TGCGCCAGCACCACAGGGGCCACAACTAATGAAAAACTGTTTTTT. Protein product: CASTTGATTNEKLFF.

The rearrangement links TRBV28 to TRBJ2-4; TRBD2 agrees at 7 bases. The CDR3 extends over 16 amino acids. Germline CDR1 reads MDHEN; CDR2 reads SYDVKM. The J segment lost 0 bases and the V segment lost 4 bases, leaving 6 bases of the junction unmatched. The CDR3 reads CASSYPGGLAKNIQYF. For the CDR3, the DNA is TGTGCCAGCAGTTATCCGGGAGGCTTAGCCAAAAACATTCAGTACTTC. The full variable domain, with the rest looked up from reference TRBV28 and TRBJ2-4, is DVKVTQSSRYLVKRTGEKVFLECVQDMDHENMFWYRQDPGLGLRLIYFSYDVKMKEKGDIPEGYSVSREKKERFSLILESASTNQTSMYLCASSYPGGLAKNIQYFGAGTRLSVL.

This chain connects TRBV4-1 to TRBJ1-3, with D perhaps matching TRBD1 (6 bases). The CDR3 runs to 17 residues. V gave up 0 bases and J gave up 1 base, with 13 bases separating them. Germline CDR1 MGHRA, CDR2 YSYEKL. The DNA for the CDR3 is TGCGCCAGCAGCCAAGACGGGGGCCTCCTTTCTGGAAACACCATATATTTT. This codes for CASSQDGGLLSGNTIYF.

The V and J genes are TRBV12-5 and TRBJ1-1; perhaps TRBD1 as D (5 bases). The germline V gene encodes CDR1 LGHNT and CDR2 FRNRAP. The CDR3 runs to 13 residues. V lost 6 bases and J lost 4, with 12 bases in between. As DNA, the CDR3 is TGTGCTAGTGGGGGGACTCTCCTCACTGAAGCTTTCTTT. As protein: CASGGTLLTEAFF. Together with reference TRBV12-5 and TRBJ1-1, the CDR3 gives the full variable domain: DARVTQTPRHKVTEMGQEVTMRCQPILGHNTVFWYRQTMMQGLELLAYFRNRAPLDDSGMPKDRFSAEMPDATLATLKIQPSEPRDSAVYFCASGGTLLTEAFFGQGTRLTVV.

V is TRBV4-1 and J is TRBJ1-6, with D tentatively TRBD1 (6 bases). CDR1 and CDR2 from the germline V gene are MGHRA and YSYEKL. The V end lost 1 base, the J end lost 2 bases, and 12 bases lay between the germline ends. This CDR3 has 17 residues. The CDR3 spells CASSQGRGGTYNSPLHF. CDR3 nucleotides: TGCGCCAGCAGCCAAGGGAGGGGGGGCACCTATAATTCACCCCTCCACTTT.

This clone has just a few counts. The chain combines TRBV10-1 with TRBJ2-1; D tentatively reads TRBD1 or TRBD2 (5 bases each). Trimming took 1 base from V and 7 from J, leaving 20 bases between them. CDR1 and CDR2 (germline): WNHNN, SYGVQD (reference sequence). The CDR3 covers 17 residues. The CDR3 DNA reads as TGCGCCAGCAGTGAGTTCCCCGGGGCAGAGTTGGGGAATGAGCAGTTCTTC. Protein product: CASSEFPGAELGNEQFF.

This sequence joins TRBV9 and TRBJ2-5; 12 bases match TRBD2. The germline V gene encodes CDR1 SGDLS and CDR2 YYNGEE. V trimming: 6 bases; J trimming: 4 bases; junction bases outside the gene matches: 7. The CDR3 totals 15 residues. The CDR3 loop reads CASNLLGLAGETQYF. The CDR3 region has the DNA TGTGCCAGCAACTTACTGGGACTAGCGGGAGAGACCCAGTACTTC.

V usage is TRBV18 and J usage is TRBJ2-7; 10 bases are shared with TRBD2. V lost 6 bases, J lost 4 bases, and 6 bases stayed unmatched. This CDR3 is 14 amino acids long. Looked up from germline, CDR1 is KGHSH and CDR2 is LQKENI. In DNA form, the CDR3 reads TGTGCCAGCTCGACCGGGACTAGCGTATACGAGCAGTACTTC. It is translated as CASSTGTSVYEQYF.

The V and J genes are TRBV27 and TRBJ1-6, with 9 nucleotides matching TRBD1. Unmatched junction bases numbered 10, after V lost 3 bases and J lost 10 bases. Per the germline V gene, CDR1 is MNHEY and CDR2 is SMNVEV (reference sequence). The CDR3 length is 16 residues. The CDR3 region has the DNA TGTGCCAGCAGTTTTAGCCGGGACAGGGTCGGCTCACCCCTCCACTTT. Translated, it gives CASSFSRDRVGSPLHF.

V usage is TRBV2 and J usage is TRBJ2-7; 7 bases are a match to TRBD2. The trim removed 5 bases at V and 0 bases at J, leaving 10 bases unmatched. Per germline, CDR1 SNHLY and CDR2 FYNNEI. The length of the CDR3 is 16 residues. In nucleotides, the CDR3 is TGTGCCAGCAGTCTACGCCTGCGGGGGAGCTCCTACGAGCAGTACTTC. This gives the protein CASSLRLRGSSYEQYF.

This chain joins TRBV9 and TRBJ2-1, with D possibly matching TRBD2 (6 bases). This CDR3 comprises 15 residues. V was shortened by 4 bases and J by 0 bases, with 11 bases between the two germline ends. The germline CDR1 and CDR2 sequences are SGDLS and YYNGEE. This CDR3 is CASSSDGSSYNEQFF. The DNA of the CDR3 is TGTGCCAGCAGCTCGGACGGGAGCTCCTACAATGAGCAGTTCTTC.

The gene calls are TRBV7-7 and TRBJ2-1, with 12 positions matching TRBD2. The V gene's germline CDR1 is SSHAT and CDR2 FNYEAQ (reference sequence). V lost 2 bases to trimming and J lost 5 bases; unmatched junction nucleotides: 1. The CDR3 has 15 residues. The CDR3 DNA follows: TGTGCCAGCAGCTTACTAGCGGGAGGGAACAATGAGCAGTTCTTC. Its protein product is CASSLLAGGNNEQFF.

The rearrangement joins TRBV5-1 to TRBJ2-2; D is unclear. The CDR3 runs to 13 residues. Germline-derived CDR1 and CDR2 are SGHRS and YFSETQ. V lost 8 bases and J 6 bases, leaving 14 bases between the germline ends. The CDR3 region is CASRTDTPGELFF. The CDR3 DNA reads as TGCGCCAGTCGGACCGATACACCCGGGGAGCTGTTTTTT.

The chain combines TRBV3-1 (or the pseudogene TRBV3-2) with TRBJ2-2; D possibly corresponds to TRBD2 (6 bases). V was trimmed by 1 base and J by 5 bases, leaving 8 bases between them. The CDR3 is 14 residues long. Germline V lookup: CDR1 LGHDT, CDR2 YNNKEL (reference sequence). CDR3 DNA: TGTGCCAGCAGCCAAGTGGAGGGGACCGGGGAGCTGTTTTTT. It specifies CASSQVEGTGELFF.

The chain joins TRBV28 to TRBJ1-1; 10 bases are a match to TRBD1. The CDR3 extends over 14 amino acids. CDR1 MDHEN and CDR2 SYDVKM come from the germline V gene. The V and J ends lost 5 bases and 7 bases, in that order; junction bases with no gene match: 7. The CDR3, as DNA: TGTGCCAGCAGTCTCCGGACAGGGGGGTTTGAAGCTTTCTTT. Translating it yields CASSLRTGGFEAFF.